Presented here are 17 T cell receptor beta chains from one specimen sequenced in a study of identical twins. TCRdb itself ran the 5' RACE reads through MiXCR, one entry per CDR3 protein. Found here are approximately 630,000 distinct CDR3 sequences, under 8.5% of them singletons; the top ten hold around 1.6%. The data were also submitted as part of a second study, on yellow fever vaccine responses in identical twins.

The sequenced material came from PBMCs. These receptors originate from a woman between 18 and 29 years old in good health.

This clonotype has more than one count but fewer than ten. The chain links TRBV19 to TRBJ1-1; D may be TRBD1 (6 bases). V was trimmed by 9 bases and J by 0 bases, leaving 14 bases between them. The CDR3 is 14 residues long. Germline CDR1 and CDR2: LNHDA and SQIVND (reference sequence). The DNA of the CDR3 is TGTGCCAGCCTTCTGACAGGAATGAACACTGAAGCTTTCTTT. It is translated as CASLLTGMNTEAFF.

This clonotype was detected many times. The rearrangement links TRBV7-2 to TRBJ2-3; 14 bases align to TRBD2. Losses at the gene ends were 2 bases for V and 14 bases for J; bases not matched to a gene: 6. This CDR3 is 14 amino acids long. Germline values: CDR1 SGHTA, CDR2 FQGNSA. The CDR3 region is CASSLPGLAGGSYF. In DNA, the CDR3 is TGTGCCAGCAGCTTACCAGGACTAGCGGGAGGTTCGTATTTT.

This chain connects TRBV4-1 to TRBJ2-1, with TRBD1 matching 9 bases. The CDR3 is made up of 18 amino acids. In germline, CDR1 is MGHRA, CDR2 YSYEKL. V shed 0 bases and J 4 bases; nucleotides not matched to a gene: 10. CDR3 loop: CASSQDPADRGYYNEQFF. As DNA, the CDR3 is TGCGCCAGCAGCCAAGATCCGGCCGACAGGGGGTATTACAATGAGCAGTTCTTC.

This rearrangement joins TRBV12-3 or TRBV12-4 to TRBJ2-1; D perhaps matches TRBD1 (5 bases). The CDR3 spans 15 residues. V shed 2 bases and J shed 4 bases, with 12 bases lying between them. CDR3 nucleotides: TGTGCCAGCAGTTTATCGTCGAGACAGTACAATGAGCAGTTCTTC. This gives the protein CASSLSSRQYNEQFF.

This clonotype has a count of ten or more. CDR3 sequence (DNA): TGTGCCAGCAGCCAAGAGGGGTTCTCCTACGAGCAGTACTTC. This sequence encodes CASSQEGFSYEQYF. This chain links TRBV14 with TRBJ2-7; D is undetermined. Germline CDR1 and CDR2: SGHDN and FVKESK. The CDR3 has 14 amino acids. V was cut by 0 bases and J by 0 bases, with 6 bases left in between.

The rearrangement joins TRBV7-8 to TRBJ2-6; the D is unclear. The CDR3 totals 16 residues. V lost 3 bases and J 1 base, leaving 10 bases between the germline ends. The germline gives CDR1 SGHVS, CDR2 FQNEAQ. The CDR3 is CASSFLIGSGANVLTF. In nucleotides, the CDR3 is TGTGCCAGCAGCTTCCTAATCGGGTCTGGGGCCAACGTCCTGACTTTC.

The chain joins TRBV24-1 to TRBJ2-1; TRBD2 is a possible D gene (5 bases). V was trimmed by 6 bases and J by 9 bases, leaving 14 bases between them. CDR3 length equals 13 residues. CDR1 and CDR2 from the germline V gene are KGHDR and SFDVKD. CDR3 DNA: TGTGCCACCAGTACTAGTGGCAGCTTTGAGCAGTTCTTC. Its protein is CATSTSGSFEQFF.

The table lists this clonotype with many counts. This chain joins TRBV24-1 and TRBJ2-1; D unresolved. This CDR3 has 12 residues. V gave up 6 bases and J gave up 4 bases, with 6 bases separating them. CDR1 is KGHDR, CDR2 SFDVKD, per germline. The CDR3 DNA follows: TGTGCCACCAGTAGCCGGTACAATGAGCAGTTCTTC. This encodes CATSSRYNEQFF.

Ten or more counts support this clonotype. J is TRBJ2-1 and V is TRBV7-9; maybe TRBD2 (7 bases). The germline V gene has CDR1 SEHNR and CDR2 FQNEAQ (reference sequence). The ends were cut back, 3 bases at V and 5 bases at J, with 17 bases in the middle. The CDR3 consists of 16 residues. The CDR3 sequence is CASSFFGWGGNNEQFF. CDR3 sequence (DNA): TGTGCCAGCAGCTTTTTTGGGTGGGGGGGCAACAATGAGCAGTTCTTC.

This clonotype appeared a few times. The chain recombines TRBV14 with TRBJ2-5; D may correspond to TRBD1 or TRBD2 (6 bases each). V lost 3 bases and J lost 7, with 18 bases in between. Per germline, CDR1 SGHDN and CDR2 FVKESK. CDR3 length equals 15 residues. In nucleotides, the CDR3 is TGTGCCAGCAGCCAGGGCGGGACATTGAAGGCGACCCAGTACTTC. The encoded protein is CASSQGGTLKATQYF.

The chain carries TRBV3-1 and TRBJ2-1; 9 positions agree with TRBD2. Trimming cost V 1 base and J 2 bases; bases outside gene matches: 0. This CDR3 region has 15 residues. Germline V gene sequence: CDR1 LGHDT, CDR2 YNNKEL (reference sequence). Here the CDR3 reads CASSQGGRAYNEQFF. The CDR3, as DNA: TGTGCCAGCAGCCAAGGCGGGAGGGCCTACAATGAGCAGTTCTTC.

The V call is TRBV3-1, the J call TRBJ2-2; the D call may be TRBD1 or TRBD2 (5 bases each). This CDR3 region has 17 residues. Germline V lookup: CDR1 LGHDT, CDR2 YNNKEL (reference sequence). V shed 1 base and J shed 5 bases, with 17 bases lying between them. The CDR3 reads CASSQVFGGTGTGELFF. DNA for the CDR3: TGTGCCAGCAGCCAAGTATTTGGGGGTACGGGAACCGGGGAGCTGTTTTTT.

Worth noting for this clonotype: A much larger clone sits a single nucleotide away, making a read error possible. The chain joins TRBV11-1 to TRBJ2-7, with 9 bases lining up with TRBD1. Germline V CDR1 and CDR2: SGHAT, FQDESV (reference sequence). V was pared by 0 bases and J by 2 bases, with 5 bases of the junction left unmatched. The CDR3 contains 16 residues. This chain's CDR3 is CASSLASGTGTYEQYF. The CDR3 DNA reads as TGTGCCAGCAGCTTAGCGTCCGGGACAGGGACCTACGAGCAGTACTTC.

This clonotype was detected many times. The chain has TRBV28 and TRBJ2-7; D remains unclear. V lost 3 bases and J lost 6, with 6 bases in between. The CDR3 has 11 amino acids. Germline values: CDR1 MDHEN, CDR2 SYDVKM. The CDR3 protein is CASSLRSEQYF. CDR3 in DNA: TGTGCCAGCAGTTTGAGATCCGAGCAGTACTTC.

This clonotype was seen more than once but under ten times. The CDR3 DNA reads as TGTGCCAGCAGCCCATCTGCTAGGACAGGCGGGTTCTTC. This sequence encodes CASSPSARTGGFF. The rearrangement links TRBV2 to TRBJ2-1; 7 nucleotides align to TRBD1. This CDR3 comprises 13 residues. Germline V lookup: CDR1 SNHLY, CDR2 FYNNEI. V lost 6 bases and J lost 15; bases outside the gene matches: 14.

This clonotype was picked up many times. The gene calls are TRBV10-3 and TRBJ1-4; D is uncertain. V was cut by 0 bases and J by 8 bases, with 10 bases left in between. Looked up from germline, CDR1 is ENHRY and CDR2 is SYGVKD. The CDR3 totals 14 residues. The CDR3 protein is CAISESDVQEKLFF. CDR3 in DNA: TGTGCCATCAGTGAGTCGGACGTGCAGGAAAAACTGTTTTTT.

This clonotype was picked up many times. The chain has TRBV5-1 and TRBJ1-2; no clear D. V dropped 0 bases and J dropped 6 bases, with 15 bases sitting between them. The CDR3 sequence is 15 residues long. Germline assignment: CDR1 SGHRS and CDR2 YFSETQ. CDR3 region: CASSLEAIDPNGYTF. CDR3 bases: TGCGCCAGCAGCTTGGAAGCCATTGACCCTAATGGCTACACCTTC.